The 8 T cell receptor beta chains below come from one sample, sequenced in a study of OX40 agonist ivuxolimab in advanced cancers. Using immunoSEQ multiplex PCR, the repertoire was profiled, and TCRdb retains in-frame clones only, with some absent. The repertoire consists of roughly 48,000 clones, with about 83% occurring once and the leading ten covering about a tenth. Sequenced here: CD4+ or CD8+ T cells sorted from blood, sampled in a trial of the OX40 agonist ivuxolimab. These receptors all come from an adult with an advanced solid tumor such as melanoma, head and neck, liver or kidney cancer.

The chain combines TRBV4-1 with TRBJ2-1; TRBD1 agrees at 11 bases. Germline CDR1 and CDR2: MGHRA and YSYEKL. CDR3 length equals 15 residues. The J segment lost 6 bases and the V segment lost 4 bases, leaving 5 bases of the junction unmatched. CDR3 sequence: CASSRTGGEGNEQFF. The CDR3 DNA sequence: TGCGCCAGCAGCCGGACAGGGGGCGAGGGCAATGAGCAGTTCTTC.

The rearrangement uses TRBV6-5 and TRBJ1-1; 7 positions agree with TRBD1. V shed 2 bases, J shed 1 base, and the junction held 1 base outside the gene matches. Germline values: CDR1 MNHEY, CDR2 SVGAGI. This CDR3 contains 14 residues. This CDR3 is CASSYTGANTEAFF. In DNA, the CDR3 is TGTGCCAGCAGTTACACAGGGGCGAACACTGAAGCTTTCTTT.

CDR3 in DNA: TGTGCCAGTGCTACAGGGGGCCGTGGCTACACCTTC. It codes for CASATGGRGYTF. This rearrangement joins TRBV19 to TRBJ1-2; 9 bases map to TRBD1. Losses at the gene ends were 8 bases for V and 7 bases for J; bases not matched to a gene: 5. The germline V gene encodes CDR1 LNHDA and CDR2 SQIVND (reference sequence). The CDR3 extends over 12 amino acids.

There are a few counts of this clone. The gene calls are TRBV19 and TRBJ1-5; 7 nucleotides match TRBD1. The V and J ends lost 8 bases and 0 bases, in that order; junction bases with no gene match: 1. The CDR3 contains 13 residues. Germline V CDR1 and CDR2: LNHDA, SQIVND (reference sequence). The CDR3 DNA is TGTGCCAGTGGACAGGTTAGCAATCAGCCCCAGCATTTT. Translation: CASGQVSNQPQHF.

The rearrangement links TRBV6-5 to TRBJ2-7; 7 nucleotides agree with TRBD1. V dropped 10 bases and J dropped 3; count of bases not matched to a gene: 15. The CDR3 has 15 residues. CDR1 and CDR2 (germline): MNHEY, SVGAGI. The CDR3 bases are TGTGCCACTAAAATCCAGACAGGGAACCTCTACGAGCAGTACTTC. This sequence encodes CATKIQTGNLYEQYF.

This chain uses TRBV19 with TRBJ1-5, with D possibly being TRBD1 (6 bases). CDR3 length equals 14 residues. Trimming left V 6 bases short and J 9 bases short, with 18 bases between. The germline V gene has CDR1 LNHDA and CDR2 SQIVND (reference sequence). The CDR3 sequence: CASRLRDIVLPQHF. In DNA form, the CDR3 reads TGTGCCAGTAGACTCCGGGACATCGTGCTGCCCCAGCATTTT.

The chain has TRBV6-4 and TRBJ1-2; D is unresolved. The CDR3 runs to 13 residues. Trimming left V 6 bases short and J 5 bases short, with 13 bases between. Per the germline V gene, CDR1 is MRHNA and CDR2 is SNTAGT. Written as DNA, the CDR3 is TGTGCCAGCAGAATAGGACCGACGTATGGCTACACCTTC. This gives the protein CASRIGPTYGYTF.

V usage is TRBV5-1 and J usage is TRBJ2-3; 9 bases are shared with TRBD1. The V gene's germline CDR1 is SGHRS and CDR2 YFSETQ. This CDR3 has 15 amino acids. V gave up 6 bases and J gave up 2 bases; unmatched junction bases: 7. CDR3 region: CASITGQGPTDTQYF. CDR3 bases: TGCGCCAGCATTACCGGACAGGGGCCCACAGATACGCAGTATTTT.